This T cell receptor (beta chain) was captured by sequencing in a study of blood T cell repertoires in COVID-19. Looking at the study overall: Specimens from acute and convalescent COVID-19 originated in the United States, Italy and Spain. Sources were T cells, B-cell-depleted T cells, or PBMCs; the material itself was cDNA or gDNA.

This clone has just a few counts. Losses at the gene ends were 3 bases for V and 0 bases for J; bases not matched to a gene: 17. Germline CDR1 MNHNS, CDR2 SASEGT. CDR3 length: 20 residues. In the original processing: By means of reference gene primer amplification, nucleated cell counts were estimated. Clones were read by immunoSEQ multiplex PCR, and TCRdb kept only the in-frame ones, dropping some. D and trimming come from the DNA, and the V and J calls and clone size come from that table. The repertoire holds 200,000 to 250,000 clones, with roughly 82% as singletons. The sequence came from a woman aged 35 to 49 with acute or convalescent COVID-19. Input material: peripheral blood. The chain uses TRBV6-1 and TRBJ2-7; the match to TRBD1 covers 10 bases. DNA for the CDR3: TGTGCCAGCAGTGAGCCCCGGACAGGGGGACGCACTATGAGCTCCTACGAGCAGTACTTC. Encoded protein: CASSEPRTGGRTMSSYEQYF.